This T cell receptor beta chain was recovered during a study of cytomegalovirus exposure and HLA in healthy donors. On this clone itself: Its antigen is not identified.

The data were produced by immunoSEQ multiplex PCR, yet TCRdb's version contains in-frame clones alone and is incomplete. The sample records some 60,000 clones, around 96% being singletons. The study's findings and limits: Overall, approximately 150 TCR beta chains were annotated as cytomegalovirus-associated.

This CDR3 contains 15 residues. The germline V gene encodes CDR1 MNHNS and CDR2 SASEGT. The ends were cut back, 8 bases at V and 4 bases at J, with 15 bases in the middle. Sequencing was carried out using PBMCs. The receptor was derived from a man younger than 35 in good health and CMV-seropositive. The chain recombines TRBV6-1 with TRBJ1-6; the D is unclear. The CDR3 sequence: CASREQSVYNSPLHF. The CDR3 bases are TGTGCCAGCCGGGAACAGAGCGTTTATAATTCACCCCTCCACTTT.